This TCR beta chain was observed in a study of shared clonotypes between healthy human individuals. Looking at the study overall: There were three CD4 naive, three CD4 memory, two CD8 naive and one CD8 memory plates per donor.

This CDR3 spans 14 amino acids. Germline CDR1 and CDR2: MDHEN and SYDVKM. Trimming cost V 3 bases and J 3 bases, with 8 bases left between them. This clone was detected once. Its antigen is not identified. A deep-level run was used for the assay. The method was immunoSEQ multiplex PCR; TCRdb's version includes in-frame clones alone and lacks a portion of them. This sample has 2 million to 2.5 million clones, with around 93% found just once. Overall study results and limits: Against clonotypes common to all four donors, non-shared ones had lower generation probabilities.

It was into CD45RA+ naive and CD45RA-negative memory subsets that the CD4+ cells were split. This chain joins TRBV28 and TRBJ1-4; tentative D call: TRBD1 (5 bases). This TCR was sampled from a man aged 18 to 30 in good health. Some clones in this sample may be carry-over from other donors' samples. Sequenced sample: naive CD4+ T cells from PBMCs. Subset meaning: CD45RA+ positively selected. CDR3 region: CASSLPGPNEKLFF. The CDR3 DNA sequence: TGTGCCAGCAGTTTGCCGGGGCCTAATGAAAAACTGTTTTTT.